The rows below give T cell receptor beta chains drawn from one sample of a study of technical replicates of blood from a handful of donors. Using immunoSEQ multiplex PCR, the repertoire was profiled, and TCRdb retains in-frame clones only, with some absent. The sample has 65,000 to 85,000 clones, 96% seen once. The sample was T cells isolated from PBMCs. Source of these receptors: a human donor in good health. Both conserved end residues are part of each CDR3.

CDR3aa: CASSLVSGTSGYEQYF
v_gene: TRBV5-1
j_gene: TRBJ2-7

CDR3aa: CASSPRTSGDTGELFF
v_gene: TRBV13
j_gene: TRBJ2-2

CDR3aa: CASSPRGLATDTQYF
v_gene: TRBV11-3
j_gene: TRBJ2-3

CDR3aa: CASSTWTGGVNSPLHF
v_gene: TRBV19
j_gene: TRBJ1-6

CDR3aa: CASSLSQTGYGYTF
v_gene: TRBV5-4
j_gene: TRBJ1-2

CDR3aa: CASRGDRGDTEAFF
v_gene: TRBV2
j_gene: TRBJ1-1

CDR3aa: CASRPNGGAYNEQFF
v_gene: TRBV9
j_gene: TRBJ2-1

CDR3aa: CATSREGTSDAFF
v_gene: TRBV15
j_gene: TRBJ1-1

CDR3aa: CASSVSGRYSGNTIYF
v_gene: TRBV9
j_gene: TRBJ1-3

CDR3aa: CASSQDSGSDEQFF
v_gene: TRBV4-1
j_gene: TRBJ2-1

CDR3aa: CASSERGGTGELFF
v_gene: TRBV2
j_gene: TRBJ2-2

CDR3aa: CASRPPDRDETQYF
v_gene: TRBV10-1
j_gene: TRBJ2-5

CDR3aa: CASSFYRGSNQPQHF
v_gene: TRBV7-9
j_gene: TRBJ1-5

CDR3aa: CASTRTLHNEQFF
v_gene: TRBV7-9
j_gene: TRBJ2-1

CDR3aa: CASSLAPGLPYEQYF
v_gene: TRBV7-8
j_gene: TRBJ2-7

CDR3aa: CASSFSLGLADSYEQYF
v_gene: TRBV28
j_gene: TRBJ2-7

CDR3aa: CASSIGLAGGLTNEQFF
v_gene: TRBV5-1
j_gene: TRBJ2-1

CDR3aa: CASSSSWGPYEQYF
v_gene: TRBV5-6
j_gene: TRBJ2-7

CDR3aa: CASRKREGTNNEQFF
v_gene: TRBV19
j_gene: TRBJ2-1

CDR3aa: CSAVGVETQYF
v_gene: TRBV20-1
j_gene: TRBJ2-5

CDR3aa: CASSRREATNYEQYF
v_gene: TRBV7-9
j_gene: TRBJ2-7

CDR3aa: CASSLQINEKLFF
v_gene: TRBV7-9
j_gene: TRBJ1-4

CDR3aa: CSVEESGTTTDTQYF
v_gene: TRBV29-1
j_gene: TRBJ2-3

CDR3aa: CASASRGNEQFF
v_gene: TRBV13
j_gene: TRBJ2-1

CDR3aa: CASSLYGVAGLAEAFF
v_gene: TRBV11-2
j_gene: TRBJ1-1

CDR3aa: CSVEVLGGKNGYTF
v_gene: TRBV29-1
j_gene: TRBJ1-2

CDR3aa: CASRGTGSDEQYF
v_gene: TRBV5-6
j_gene: TRBJ2-7

CDR3aa: CASSPGARDEDTQYF
v_gene: TRBV28
j_gene: TRBJ2-3

CDR3aa: CSVRDRVIIMNTEAFF
v_gene: TRBV29-1
j_gene: TRBJ1-1

CDR3aa: CATSRDLVGGHEQYF
v_gene: TRBV15
j_gene: TRBJ2-7

CDR3aa: CASSIDPLQASNQPQHF
v_gene: TRBV19
j_gene: TRBJ1-5

CDR3aa: CASSYSVTGQETQYF
v_gene: TRBV6-6
j_gene: TRBJ2-5

CDR3aa: CASSLGQPNQPQHF
v_gene: TRBV7-9
j_gene: TRBJ1-5

CDR3aa: CASSQGDRDRETQYF
v_gene: TRBV4-2
j_gene: TRBJ2-5

CDR3aa: CASILAVGHEQYF
v_gene: TRBV19
j_gene: TRBJ2-7